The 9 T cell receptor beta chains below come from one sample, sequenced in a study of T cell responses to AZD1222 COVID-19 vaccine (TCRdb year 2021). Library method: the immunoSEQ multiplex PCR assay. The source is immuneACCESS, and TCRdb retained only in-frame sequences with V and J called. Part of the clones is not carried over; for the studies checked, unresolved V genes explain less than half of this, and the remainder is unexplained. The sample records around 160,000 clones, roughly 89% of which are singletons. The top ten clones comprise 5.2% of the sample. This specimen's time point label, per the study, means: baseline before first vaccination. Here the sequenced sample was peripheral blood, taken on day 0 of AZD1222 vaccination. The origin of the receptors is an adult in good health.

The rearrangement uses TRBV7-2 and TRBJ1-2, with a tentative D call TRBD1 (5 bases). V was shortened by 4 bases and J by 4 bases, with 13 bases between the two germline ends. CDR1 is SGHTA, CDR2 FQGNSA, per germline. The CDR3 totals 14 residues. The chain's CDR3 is CASSSREGRYGYTF. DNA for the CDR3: TGTGCCAGCAGCTCCAGGGAGGGACGCTATGGCTACACCTTC.

CDR3 in amino acids: CASSSGQNNSPLHF. The CDR3 DNA follows: TGCGCCAGCAGCTCGGGACAGAATAATTCACCCCTCCACTTT. The genes are TRBV5-1 and TRBJ1-6, with TRBD1 identical over 7 bases. Trimming at V came to 3 bases and at J to 5 bases, leaving 2 bases not matched to a gene. The CDR3 has 14 amino acids. From germline, CDR1 is SGHRS and CDR2 YFSETQ. The full variable domain, completed using reference TRBV5-1 and TRBJ1-6, is KAGVTQTPRYLIKTRGQQVTLSCSPISGHRSVSWYQQTPGQGLQFLFEYFSETQRNKGNFPGRFSGRQFSNSRSEMNVSTLELGDSALYLCASSSGQNNSPLHFGNGTRLTVT.

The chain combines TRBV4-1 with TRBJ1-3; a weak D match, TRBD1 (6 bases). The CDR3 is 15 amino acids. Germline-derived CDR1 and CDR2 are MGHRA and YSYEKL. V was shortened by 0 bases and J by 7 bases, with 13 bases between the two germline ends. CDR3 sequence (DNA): TGCGCCAGCAGCCAAGATGGAAGCAGGGGTAACACCATATATTTT. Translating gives CASSQDGSRGNTIYF.

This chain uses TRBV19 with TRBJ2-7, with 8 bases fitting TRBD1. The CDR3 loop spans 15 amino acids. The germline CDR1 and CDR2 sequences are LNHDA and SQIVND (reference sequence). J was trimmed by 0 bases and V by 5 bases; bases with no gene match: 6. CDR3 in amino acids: CASSLRTGSSYEQYF. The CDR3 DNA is TGTGCCAGTAGTCTCCGGACAGGGTCCTCCTACGAGCAGTACTTC. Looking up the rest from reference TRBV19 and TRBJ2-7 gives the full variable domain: DGGITQSPKYLFRKEGQNVTLSCEQNLNHDAMYWYRQDPGQGLRLIYYSQIVNDFQKGDIAEGYSVSREKKESFPLTVTSAQKNPTAFYLCASSLRTGSSYEQYFGPGTRLTVT.

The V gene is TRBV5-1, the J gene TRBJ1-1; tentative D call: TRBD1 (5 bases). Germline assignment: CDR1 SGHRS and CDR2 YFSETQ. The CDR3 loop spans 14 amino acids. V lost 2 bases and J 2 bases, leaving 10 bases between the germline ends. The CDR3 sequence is CASSFDGGNTEAFF. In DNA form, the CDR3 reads TGCGCCAGCAGCTTCGATGGGGGAAACACTGAAGCTTTCTTT.

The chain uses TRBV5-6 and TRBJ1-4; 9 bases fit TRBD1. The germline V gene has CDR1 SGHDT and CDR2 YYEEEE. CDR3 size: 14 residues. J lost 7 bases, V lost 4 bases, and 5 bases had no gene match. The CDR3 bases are TGTGCCAGCAGCGAGGGACAGGGACGTGAAAAACTGTTTTTT. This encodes CASSEGQGREKLFF.

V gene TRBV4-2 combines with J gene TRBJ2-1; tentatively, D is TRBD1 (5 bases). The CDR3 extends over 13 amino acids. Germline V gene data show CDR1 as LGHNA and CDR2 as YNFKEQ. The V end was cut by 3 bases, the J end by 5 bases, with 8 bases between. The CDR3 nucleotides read TGTGCCAGCAGCCAGGGGCCCGACAATGAGCAGTTCTTC. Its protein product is CASSQGPDNEQFF.

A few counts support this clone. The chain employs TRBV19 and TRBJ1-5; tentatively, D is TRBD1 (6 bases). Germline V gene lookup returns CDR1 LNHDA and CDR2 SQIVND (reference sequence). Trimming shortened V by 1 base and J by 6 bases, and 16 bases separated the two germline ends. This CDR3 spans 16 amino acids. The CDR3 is CASSIGQGPGSQPQHF. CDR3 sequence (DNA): TGTGCCAGTAGTATAGGGCAGGGGCCTGGTAGTCAGCCCCAGCATTTT.

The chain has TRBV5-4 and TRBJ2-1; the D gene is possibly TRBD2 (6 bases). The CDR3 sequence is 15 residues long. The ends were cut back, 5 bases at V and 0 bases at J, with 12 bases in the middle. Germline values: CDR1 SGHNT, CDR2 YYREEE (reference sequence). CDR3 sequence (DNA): TGTGCCAGCAGTCCGACGACTAGCTCCTACAATGAGCAGTTCTTC. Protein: CASSPTTSSYNEQFF.